This record concerns one T cell receptor (beta chain) sequence. The authors ran a second PCR of 7 to 11 cycles using a sample-barcoded 5' primer and a J-beta primer mix. MiXCR, applied by TCRdb to the 5' RACE reads, yields one record per CDR3 protein. The repertoire holds about 780,000 distinct CDR3 sequences, with about 26% as singletons. Germline V gene data show CDR1 as SNHLY and CDR2 as FYNNEI. V lost 4 bases and J 7 bases, leaving 21 bases between the germline ends. This CDR3 has 16 amino acids. These data originate in a study of blood T cells in healthy people across ages. These same data were also listed under a study on T cells of mothers and their children. This second report adds: Versus unrelated pairs, overlap was slightly higher in related mother-child pairs, without reaching significance. Detection yielded no persistent microchimeric T cell clones.

V usage is TRBV2 and J usage is TRBJ2-3; the D gene is possibly TRBD2 (6 bases). The origin of this receptor is a boy aged 5-17 years in good health. Sequencing was performed on blood. In DNA form, the CDR3 reads TGTGCCAGCAGTGGGGAGGACATGAGAGTGACATATACGCAGTATTTT. Amino acid sequence: CASSGEDMRVTYTQYF.